What follows are 27 T cell receptor beta chains derived from one specimen sequenced in a study of response to subunit inactivated influenza vaccine. Via MiXCR, TCRdb re-called the RT-PCR reads, giving one row per CDR3 protein. The sample lists about 700,000 distinct CDR3 sequences, 14% seen once, with approximately 7.6% in the top ten. The sequences come from PBMCs from blood, collected roughly 2 weeks before vaccination. The receptors come from a man aged 50 to 59 who received an inactivated influenza vaccine.

V usage is TRBV7-9 and J usage is TRBJ1-1; D call uncertain. This CDR3 contains 15 residues. Germline CDR1 is SEHNR and CDR2 is FQNEAQ (reference sequence). V dropped 5 bases and J dropped 3 bases, with 16 bases sitting between them. The CDR3 DNA follows: TGTGCCAGCAGCCCGCCTGAGGGTAGGGACACTGAAGCTTTCTTT. It encodes CASSPPEGRDTEAFF.

This clonotype has a count of ten or more. The rearrangement joins TRBV29-1 to TRBJ2-1, with D possibly TRBD2 on 5 matching bases. The CDR3 is 15 residues long. Trimming took off 3 bases at V and 7 bases at J, with 19 bases between the two ends. CDR1 and CDR2 from the germline V gene are SQVTM and ANQGSEA. The CDR3 spells CSVDYEGVFYNEQFF. CDR3 nucleotides: TGCAGCGTTGATTATGAGGGAGTTTTTTATAATGAGCAGTTCTTC.

The chain is built from TRBV6-1 and TRBJ2-1; no reliable D call. The germline gives CDR1 MNHNS, CDR2 SASEGT. Deletions cut 7 bases from V and 6 bases from J, with 19 bases between. The CDR3 is made up of 15 amino acids. For the CDR3, the DNA is TGTGCCAGCACTCCCGGGCAGGCGCGGCTCAATGAGCAGTTCTTC. Amino acids: CASTPGQARLNEQFF.

This clonotype has at least ten counts. Sequence at one end of the junction differs from germline and may be a read error. The chain joins TRBV29-1 to TRBJ1-3; TRBD1 matches 7 bases. Germline CDR1 SQVTM, CDR2 ANQGSEA. The CDR3 sequence is 13 residues long. Here the CDR3 reads CSVEDRVGNTIYF. In DNA form, the CDR3 reads TGCAGCGTGGAAGACAGGGTCGGAAACACCATATATTTT.

This sequence joins TRBV7-2 and TRBJ1-6; D unresolved. Germline CDR1 is SGHTA and CDR2 is FQGNSA. There are 11 residues in the CDR3. Trimming took off 5 bases at V and 16 bases at J, with 12 bases between the two ends. The chain's CDR3 is CASSLEAGLHF. CDR3 DNA: TGTGCCAGCAGCCTAGAAGCGGGGCTCCACTTT.

The V gene is TRBV2, the J gene TRBJ2-7, with TRBD2 matching 7 bases. V trimming: 6 bases; J trimming: 0 bases; junction bases outside the gene matches: 11. The germline V gene has CDR1 SNHLY and CDR2 FYNNEI. The length of the CDR3 is 16 residues. CDR3 sequence (DNA): TGTGCCAGCAGCCCAACTGCGGCGGGGGACTCCTACGAGCAGTACTTC. Its protein product is CASSPTAAGDSYEQYF.

A word on this clonotype: An end of the junction differs from the germline gene, which may be a read error. This rearrangement joins TRBV7-2 to TRBJ2-1; 9 bases map to TRBD2. CDR1 and CDR2 (germline): SGHTA, FQGNSA. The CDR3 covers 16 residues. The CDR3 here is CASSLAGLAAYNEPFF. The DNA of the CDR3 is TGTGCCAGCAGCTTAGCGGGACTAGCAGCCTACAATGAGCCGTTCTTC.

This clonotype was counted between two and nine times. V usage is TRBV6-4 and J usage is TRBJ2-2; the D is unclear. V lost 0 bases and J 0 bases, leaving 5 bases between the germline ends. The CDR3 contains 15 residues. The germline V gene has CDR1 MRHNA and CDR2 SNTAGT. In DNA, the CDR3 is TGTGCCAGCAGTGACTCGAGGCCGAACACCGGGGAGCTGTTTTTT. Its protein is CASSDSRPNTGELFF.

This clonotype occurred a few times. The genes are TRBV4-2 and TRBJ1-6; TRBD1 might be the D (5 bases). Trimming removed 1 base at V and 5 bases at J, with 12 bases between. The CDR3 is made up of 16 amino acids. Looked up from germline, CDR1 is LGHNA and CDR2 is YNFKEQ. This chain's CDR3 is CASSQGDGRDNSPLHF. The CDR3 DNA reads as TGTGCCAGCAGCCAAGGGGACGGCAGGGATAATTCACCCCTCCACTTT.

This chain links TRBV5-1 with TRBJ1-4; a possible D gene is TRBD1 (5 bases). The CDR3 is 14 residues long. The germline V gene encodes CDR1 SGHRS and CDR2 YFSETQ. V was shortened by 4 bases and J by 0 bases, with 7 bases between the two germline ends. The CDR3 sequence: CASSQDTTNEKLFF. The CDR3 DNA is TGCGCCAGCAGCCAGGACACAACTAATGAAAAACTGTTTTTT. Full variable domain (rest looked up from reference TRBV5-1 and TRBJ1-4): KAGVTQTPRYLIKTRGQQVTLSCSPISGHRSVSWYQQTPGQGLQFLFEYFSETQRNKGNFPGRFSGRQFSNSRSEMNVSTLELGDSALYLCASSQDTTNEKLFFGSGTQLSVL.

V usage is TRBV7-9 and J usage is TRBJ2-1, with 7 bases identical to TRBD2. V lost 5 bases and J lost 8; bases outside the gene matches: 12. CDR3 size: 15 residues. CDR1 and CDR2 from the germline V gene are SEHNR and FQNEAQ (reference sequence). The CDR3 region has the DNA TGTGCCAGCAGCAAGACTAGCTTTGAGGGCGATGAGCAGTTCTTC. It is translated as CASSKTSFEGDEQFF.

The chain has TRBV27 and TRBJ2-1; 10 bases map to TRBD1. Trimming removed 5 bases from V and 4 bases from J; junction bases left unmatched: 5. From germline, CDR1 is MNHEY and CDR2 SMNVEV (reference sequence). The CDR3 length is 15 residues. For the CDR3, the DNA is TGTGCCAGCAGTGGATGGGACAGGGGATACAATGAGCAGTTCTTC. Translated, it gives CASSGWDRGYNEQFF.

Only a few counts were recorded for this clonotype. This CDR3 is CAWSVRFGDTEAFF. CDR3 DNA: TGTGCCTGGAGTGTACGGTTCGGAGACACTGAAGCTTTCTTT. The chain couples TRBV30 to TRBJ1-1; the D is unclear. CDR3 length: 14 residues. V lost 0 bases, J lost 3 bases, and 11 bases lay in between. CDR1 is GTSNPN, CDR2 SVGIG, per germline (reference sequence).

This clonotype was observed a few times. The chain uses TRBV7-8 and TRBJ1-6; 10 positions match TRBD1. J gave up 6 bases and V 1 base, and 3 bases lay outside the gene matches. Germline V gene data show CDR1 as SGHVS and CDR2 as FQNEAQ. CDR3 length equals 16 residues. The CDR3 reads CASSLGWDRGNSPLHF. The CDR3 DNA sequence: TGTGCCAGCAGCTTAGGATGGGACAGGGGTAATTCACCCCTCCACTTT.

This clonotype was counted between two and nine times. The chain is built from TRBV30 and TRBJ1-3; no clear D. Per germline, CDR1 GTSNPN and CDR2 SVGIG (reference sequence). Trimming pared 2 bases from V and 3 bases from J, leaving 5 bases between. The CDR3 runs 12 residues. CDR3 nucleotides: TGTGCCTGGAGTTCAGGTGGAAACACCATATATTTT. It translates to CAWSSGGNTIYF.

This clonotype turned up a few times. This rearrangement joins TRBV4-2 to TRBJ2-1; TRBD1 is a possible D gene (6 bases). This CDR3 region has 15 residues. V was clipped by 4 bases and J by 5 bases, with 15 bases between them. Germline-derived CDR1 and CDR2 are LGHNA and YNFKEQ. CDR3 region: CASSRLGAGDNEQFF. CDR3 nucleotides: TGTGCCAGCAGCCGACTCGGAGCAGGGGACAATGAGCAGTTCTTC.

This clonotype showed up just a few times. The J gene is TRBJ2-3, the V gene TRBV7-9, with 8 bases fitting TRBD2. Unmatched junction bases numbered 12, after V lost 6 bases and J lost 1 base. Germline loops: CDR1 SEHNR, CDR2 FQNEAQ (reference sequence). This CDR3 is 17 amino acids long. CDR3 nucleotide sequence: TGTGCCAGCAGGCCGGGCCGGGGGGGGCAGCGCACAGATACGCAGTATTTT. Translation gives CASRPGRGGQRTDTQYF.

This clonotype was detected a few times. The chain links TRBV11-2 to TRBJ2-3; 11 bases agree with TRBD2. From germline, CDR1 is SGHAT and CDR2 FQNNGV. The CDR3 contains 17 residues. V was pared by 3 bases and J by 3 bases, with 8 bases of the junction left unmatched. The CDR3 DNA sequence: TGTGCCAGCAGCTTCCCGGGACTAGCGGACCCTACAGATACGCAGTATTTT. Residues: CASSFPGLADPTDTQYF.

The chain carries TRBV4-2 and TRBJ1-4; D ambiguous. The CDR3 sequence is 15 residues long. V lost 1 base, J lost 5 bases, and 11 bases lay in between. The V gene's germline CDR1 is LGHNA and CDR2 YNFKEQ. The CDR3 DNA reads TGTGCCAGCAGCCAAGTTCAACAGAGGAATGAAAAACTGTTTTTT. It translates to CASSQVQQRNEKLFF.

This clonotype was observed many times. Its ends do not fully match the called genes, so a read error is possible. The genes are TRBV3-1 and TRBJ1-1, with D possibly being TRBD1 (5 bases). The CDR3 covers 15 residues. CDR1 and CDR2 (germline): LGHDT, YNNKEL (reference sequence). The CDR3 loop is CASSQDGAVKTEAFF. In DNA, the CDR3 is TGTGCCAGCAGCCAAGACGGGGCAGTGAAAACTGAAGCTTTCTTT.

V gene TRBV5-8 combines with J gene TRBJ1-5; D is undetermined. CDR3 length: 15 residues. The ends were cut back, 3 bases at V and 3 bases at J, with 13 bases in the middle. Germline V gene lookup returns CDR1 SGHTS and CDR2 YDEGEE. This CDR3 reads CASSSGTFFNQPQHF. The CDR3 DNA follows: TGTGCCAGCAGCTCTGGTACCTTCTTCAATCAGCCCCAGCATTTT.

CDR3 region: CASSVLGGLQETQYF. The CDR3 coding sequence is TGTGCCAGCAGCGTATTAGGGGGCCTGCAAGAGACCCAGTACTTC. The chain recombines TRBV9 with TRBJ2-5; 7 nucleotides line up with TRBD1. The CDR3 sequence is 15 residues long. Germline V gives CDR1 SGDLS, CDR2 YYNGEE. V shed 1 base and J 2 bases; nucleotides not matched to a gene: 5.

The chain carries TRBV5-1 and TRBJ2-3, with D possibly TRBD2 on 7 matching bases. V was clipped by 6 bases and J by 6 bases, with 20 bases between them. Germline CDR1 and CDR2: SGHRS and YFSETQ. The CDR3 is made up of 15 amino acids. CDR3 nucleotide sequence: TGCGCCAGCAACCCGGGGGGCCGATCGGTTGATACGCAGTATTTT. Amino acids: CASNPGGRSVDTQYF.

The chain recombines TRBV12-3 or TRBV12-4 with TRBJ2-3, with 8 positions matching TRBD2. This CDR3 has 16 residues. Trimming took 2 bases from V and 2 from J; bases not matched to a gene: 6. Here the CDR3 DNA reads TGTGCCAGCAGTTTATACCTCGGGGGGGCCACAGATACGCAGTATTTT. The encoded protein is CASSLYLGGATDTQYF.

This clonotype was seen a few times. CDR3 region: CASSPPRRQVYNEQFF. CDR3 DNA: TGTGCCAGCAGTCCCCCTCGTAGACAGGTCTACAATGAGCAGTTCTTC. The chain joins TRBV12-3 or TRBV12-4 to TRBJ2-1; a possible D gene is TRBD1 (6 bases). CDR3 length: 16 amino acids. Trimming left V 5 bases short and J 3 bases short, with 17 bases between.

This clonotype was observed many times. The chain links TRBV5-1 to TRBJ2-3; D gene uncertain. Trimming removed 4 bases from V and 3 bases from J, with 6 bases in between. Germline V CDR1 and CDR2: SGHRS, YFSETQ. The CDR3 covers 12 residues. The DNA for the CDR3 is TGCGCCAGCAGCCAGACGACAGATACGCAGTATTTT. Protein product: CASSQTTDTQYF.

This clonotype has a handful of counts. The chain joins TRBV5-1 to TRBJ1-1, with D possibly being TRBD1 (6 bases). V was clipped by 0 bases and J by 0 bases, with 15 bases between them. The germline CDR1 and CDR2 sequences are SGHRS and YFSETQ. The CDR3 extends over 17 amino acids. The chain's CDR3 is CASSLAGPGTMNTEAFF. DNA of the CDR3: TGCGCCAGCAGCTTGGCCGGGCCCGGGACAATGAACACTGAAGCTTTCTTT. The full variable domain, with the rest looked up from reference TRBV5-1 and TRBJ1-1, is KAGVTQTPRYLIKTRGQQVTLSCSPISGHRSVSWYQQTPGQGLQFLFEYFSETQRNKGNFPGRFSGRQFSNSRSEMNVSTLELGDSALYLCASSLAGPGTMNTEAFFGQGTRLTVV.